This entry lists 9 T cell receptor beta chains sequenced from one sample in a study of OX40 agonist ivuxolimab in advanced cancers. Method: immunoSEQ multiplex PCR; TCRdb's copy keeps in-frame clones and lacks some. The sample has just under 45,000 clones; about 80% are singletons. Sequencing used CD4+ or CD8+ T cells sorted from blood, obtained in a trial of the OX40 agonist ivuxolimab. Receptors originate from an adult with an advanced solid tumor such as melanoma, head and neck, liver or kidney cancer.

The chain uses TRBV5-6 and TRBJ1-6; 8 nucleotides agree with TRBD1. CDR3 length equals 16 residues. CDR1 is SGHDT and CDR2 is YYEEEE in the germline V gene. V shed 1 base and J 6 bases; nucleotides not matched to a gene: 6. Here the CDR3 reads CASSLQGAQPNSPLHF. Written as DNA, the CDR3 is TGTGCCAGCAGCTTGCAGGGGGCCCAACCTAATTCACCCCTCCACTTT.

This chain links TRBV18 with TRBJ1-2; 9 bases agree with TRBD1. V lost 3 bases and J lost 8; bases outside the gene matches: 19. The CDR3 contains 18 residues. Germline V gene data show CDR1 as KGHSH and CDR2 as LQKENI. The CDR3 protein is CASSPIFPGTGSLGGYTF. CDR3 coding DNA: TGTGCCAGCTCACCGATTTTTCCCGGGACAGGGTCCCTGGGAGGCTACACCTTC.

This clone appeared a single time. This chain uses TRBV27 with TRBJ2-1, with TRBD2 identical over 7 bases. The germline CDR1 and CDR2 sequences are MNHEY and SMNVEV (reference sequence). J gave up 4 bases and V 6 bases, and 12 bases lay outside the gene matches. The CDR3 has 16 amino acids. DNA of the CDR3: TGTGCCAGCAGAAATCTAGCGGACGGGGGATACAATGAGCAGTTCTTC. This gives the protein CASRNLADGGYNEQFF.

V gene TRBV30 combines with J gene TRBJ1-6; 10 bases are shared with TRBD1. CDR1 GTSNPN and CDR2 SVGIG come from the germline V gene (reference sequence). After removal of 0 bases from V and 1 base from J, the junction contained 9 bases not matched to a gene. The CDR3 spans 19 residues. CDR3 protein: CAWSVTRQGASSYNSPLHF. The DNA for the CDR3 is TGTGCCTGGAGTGTAACTCGACAGGGGGCTAGTTCCTATAATTCACCCCTCCACTTT.

The genes are TRBV20-1 and TRBJ2-3; D is unclear. In germline, CDR1 is DFQATT, CDR2 SNEGSKA (reference sequence). V lost 2 bases, J lost 2 bases, and 2 bases lay in between. CDR3 length: 11 amino acids. Here the CDR3 DNA reads TGCAGTGCTAGACCCACAGATACGCAGTATTTT. Encoded protein: CSARPTDTQYF.

CDR3: CASSLTSQAPGTQYF. CDR3 coding DNA: TGTGCCAGCAGCTTAACTAGCCAAGCCCCCGGGACCCAGTACTTC. V usage is TRBV5-5 and J usage is TRBJ2-5, with D possibly being TRBD2 (6 bases). Germline V lookup: CDR1 SGHKS, CDR2 YYEKEE (reference sequence). This CDR3 has 15 residues. With 2 bases removed from V and 7 bases from J, the gap between germline ends came to 18 bases.

The chain is built from TRBV10-3 and TRBJ2-3; no clear D gene. In germline, CDR1 is ENHRY, CDR2 SYGVKD. V lost 4 bases and J 6 bases, leaving 11 bases between the germline ends. The CDR3 loop spans 13 amino acids. The CDR3 is CAISGSMEDTQYF. The CDR3 DNA reads as TGTGCCATCAGTGGGAGTATGGAGGATACGCAGTATTTT.

This sequence joins TRBV11-2 and TRBJ2-3; the match to TRBD1 covers 8 bases. Trimming removed 5 bases from V and 4 bases from J; junction bases left unmatched: 8. Germline values: CDR1 SGHAT, CDR2 FQNNGV. CDR3 length: 15 amino acids. CDR3 residues: CASSRQGMGPDTQYF. The CDR3 region has the DNA TGTGCCAGCAGCCGACAGGGGATGGGTCCAGATACGCAGTATTTT. Complete variable domain (other parts from reference TRBV11-2 and TRBJ2-3): EAGVAQSPRYKIIEKRQSVAFWCNPISGHATLYWYQQILGQGPKLLIQFQNNGVVDDSQLPKDRFSAERLKGVDSTLKIQPAKLEDSAVYLCASSRQGMGPDTQYFGPGTRLTVL.

J is TRBJ1-6 and V is TRBV29-1; no firm D call. Germline V gene lookup returns CDR1 SQVTM and CDR2 ANQGSEA. This CDR3 region has 10 residues. The V and J ends lost 7 bases and 9 bases respectively, with 7 bases between them. The CDR3 loop is CSDEGSPLHF. In DNA form, the CDR3 reads TGCAGCGACGAGGGTTCACCCCTCCACTTT.